The source of this T cell receptor (beta chain) is a study of T cell responses to AZD1222 COVID-19 vaccine. Looked up from germline, CDR1 is MGHRA and CDR2 is YSYEKL. CDR3 length: 13 residues. Trimming stripped 3 bases from V and 11 bases from J, with 16 bases between. Sequencing used immunoSEQ multiplex PCR; TCRdb keeps in-frame clones, though not all of them. This table holds some 150,000 clones, 88% found once. The chain couples TRBV4-1 to TRBJ1-1, with a weak D call TRBD1 (6 bases). The starting material was peripheral blood, obtained 28 days after the second dose of the MenACWY control vaccine. The TCR comes from an adult who received the MenACWY meningococcal vaccine as a control. The CDR3 DNA reads TGCGCCAGCAGCCAGATGGGGGAGGGGGACGCTTTCTTT. Translation gives CASSQMGEGDAFF.